This T cell receptor beta chain derives from a study of blood T cell repertoires in COVID-19. In the study overall: The analysed material was cDNA or gDNA that came from T cells, B-cell-depleted T cells, or PBMCs.

Original data processing: Amplified reference gene primers provided the basis for estimating nucleated cell counts. Method: immunoSEQ multiplex PCR; TCRdb's copy keeps in-frame clones and lacks some. Clone size and V and J calls were adopted from that table, with D and trimming inferred from the DNA. Here the sample spans about 90,000 clones, 81% being singletons. Germline V CDR1 and CDR2: SGHKS, YYEKEE (reference sequence). V shed 4 bases, J shed 4 bases, and the junction held 8 bases outside the gene matches. The CDR3 spans 14 residues. The clonotype comes from an elderly man with active or convalescent COVID-19. This rearrangement joins TRBV5-5 to TRBJ2-7, with 7 positions matching TRBD1. Sequencing input: peripheral blood. DNA of the CDR3: TGTGCCAGCAGCCTCTCCGGGACAGAGTACGAGCAGTACTTC. This gives the protein CASSLSGTEYEQYF.